This T cell receptor (beta chain) was sequenced in a study of identical twins. The CDR3 totals 21 residues. Looked up from germline, CDR1 is MNHEY and CDR2 is SMNVEV (reference sequence). The ends lost 1 base at V and 1 base at J; junction bases unmatched: 16. Each cDNA held unique molecular identifiers, and template switching gave it a universal primer site. MiXCR was run by TCRdb on the 5' RACE reads, yielding one entry per CDR3 protein. Found here are roughly 770,000 distinct CDR3 sequences, approximately 18% of them singletons; the top ten hold roughly 14%. These data also formed part of another study, on T cells expressing NK-cell markers.

Sequenced material: PBMCs. The chain has TRBV27 and TRBJ2-6; 7 bases line up with TRBD1. The source of this sequence is a woman between 18 and 29 years old in good health. This CDR3 is CASSLYRLRDRPGSGANVLTF. For the CDR3, the DNA is TGTGCCAGCAGTTTATATCGACTCCGGGACAGACCAGGTTCTGGGGCCAACGTCCTGACTTTC.